This T cell receptor (beta chain) is from a study of patients and donors after allogeneic stem cell transplantation. From germline, CDR1 is MNHNY and CDR2 SVGAGI (reference sequence). V was pared by 0 bases and J by 10 bases, with 4 bases between. The CDR3 is 11 residues long. TCRdb re-derived calls from the RT-PCR reads in MiXCR, one entry per CDR3 protein. The sample carries 410,000 or so distinct CDR3 sequences, approximately 16% recorded once. The sequenced material came from blood, either unsorted or a sorted T cell fraction (not recorded which). V usage is TRBV6-6 and J usage is TRBJ2-1; D unclear. This clonotype was sampled from a human donor who was either an allogeneic HSCT recipient or a stem cell or donor lymphocyte infusion donor (not recorded which). It is not recorded whose cells these are; they may come from a transplant donor. CDR3 nucleotides: TGTGCCAGCAGTTACTCCCGGGAGCAGTTCTTC. This sequence encodes CASSYSREQFF.